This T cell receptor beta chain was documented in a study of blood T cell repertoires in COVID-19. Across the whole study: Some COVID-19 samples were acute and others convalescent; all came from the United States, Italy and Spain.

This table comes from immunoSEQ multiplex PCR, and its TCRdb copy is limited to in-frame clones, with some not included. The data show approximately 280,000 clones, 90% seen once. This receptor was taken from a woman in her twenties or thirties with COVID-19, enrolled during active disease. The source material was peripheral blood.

CDR3 amino acids: CSVEERATRGDTQYF. For the CDR3, the DNA is TGCAGCGTTGAAGAGAGGGCTACCCGGGGAGATACGCAGTATTTT. The V call is TRBV29-1, the J call TRBJ2-3, with a tentative D call TRBD2 (5 bases). V was shortened by 0 bases and J by 5 bases, with 15 bases between the two germline ends. Germline CDR1 SQVTM, CDR2 ANQGSEA. This CDR3 contains 15 residues.